This passage covers 10 T cell receptor beta chains from one sample sequenced in a study of regulatory T cells in long-lasting Graves disease. Arm-PCR of CDR3 regions and iRepertoire HTBI primers were used to build TCR beta libraries. TCRdb re-derived calls from the multiplex PCR reads in MiXCR, one entry per CDR3 protein. The sample contains some 330,000 distinct CDR3 sequences, 10% to 15% of which appear only once. Time point indicated: newly diagnosed GD, antithyroid drugs for less than 3 months. Generation of the TCR library employed RNA extracted from PBMCs. The same sample was also studied in work on T cells in Graves' hyperthyroidism and ophthalmopathy.

This material consisted of peripheral blood mononuclear cells (PBMCs), taken at new diagnosis, from a patient treated with antithyroid drugs. The receptors originated from a woman between 18 and 30 years old with Graves disease.

This clonotype was observed at least ten times. This chain links TRBV19 with TRBJ1-6; unclear D gene. V lost 5 bases and J 8 bases, leaving 16 bases between the germline ends. The CDR3 loop spans 15 amino acids. Per the germline V gene, CDR1 is LNHDA and CDR2 is SQIVND (reference sequence). CDR3 nucleotides: TGTGCCAGTAGTTTCCAGCCCTTTCCGGATTCACCCCTCCACTTT. Protein: CASSFQPFPDSPLHF.

In its sample, this clonotype was seen a few times. The chain has TRBV5-5 and TRBJ1-4, with D tentatively TRBD1 (5 bases). This CDR3 is 15 amino acids long. Germline CDR1 and CDR2: SGHKS and YYEKEE (reference sequence). With 6 bases removed from V and 5 bases from J, the gap between germline ends came to 17 bases. CDR3 protein: CASNPRGLTNEKLFF. CDR3 nucleotide sequence: TGTGCCAGCAACCCCCGGGGCCTAACGAATGAAAAACTGTTTTTT. Variable domain in full (rest from reference TRBV5-5 and TRBJ1-4): DAGVTQSPTHLIKTRGQQVTLRCSPISGHKSVSWYQQVLGQGPQFIFQYYEKEERGRGNFPDRFSARQFPNYSSELNVNALLLGDSALYLCASNPRGLTNEKLFFGSGTQLSVL.

This clonotype showed up many times. The junction departs from germline at one end; a sequencing error may be responsible. This rearrangement joins TRBV7-2 to TRBJ1-1; D is possibly TRBD1 (6 bases). The CDR3 covers 13 residues. CDR1 is SGHTA and CDR2 is FQGNSA in the germline V gene. CDR3 residues: CASSLGASAEAFF. The CDR3 nucleotides read TGCGCCAGCAGCTTGGGGGCATCGGCTGAAGCTTTCTTT.

Of note for this clonotype: It may be a read error: a sequence one base away is much more abundant. The chain links TRBV6-1 to TRBJ2-3, with D unresolved. The CDR3 loop spans 15 amino acids. Germline V CDR1 and CDR2: MNHNS, SASEGT. The CDR3 is CASSVYGRNTDTQCF. CDR3 DNA sequence: TGCGCCAGCAGTGTGTACGGACGGAATACAGATACGCAGTGTTTT.

In its sample, this clonotype was seen many times. J is TRBJ2-7 and V is TRBV2, with 9 bases fitting TRBD1. The J segment lost 5 bases and the V segment lost 7 bases, leaving 6 bases of the junction unmatched. There are 13 residues in the CDR3. CDR1 is SNHLY, CDR2 FYNNEI, per germline. CDR3 nucleotides: TGTGCCAGCACCGGTGGGACAGGGAACGAGCAGTACTTC. Residues: CASTGGTGNEQYF.

This clonotype showed up just a few times. V is TRBV19 and J is TRBJ2-1; 7 bases map to TRBD1. V was pared by 7 bases and J by 0 bases, with 12 bases of the junction left unmatched. The CDR3 has 17 amino acids. Germline V gene sequence: CDR1 LNHDA, CDR2 SQIVND (reference sequence). CDR3 amino acids: CASNLRRGPGSYNEQFF. The DNA for the CDR3 is TGTGCCAGTAACTTGCGTAGGGGGCCTGGCTCCTACAATGAGCAGTTCTTC.

This clonotype was found many times. The chain has TRBV20-1 and TRBJ1-3; no definite D call. V lost 4 bases to trimming and J lost 0 bases, with 7 bases between them. Per germline, CDR1 DFQATT and CDR2 SNEGSKA (reference sequence). CDR3 length: 13 amino acids. The CDR3 DNA sequence: TGCAGTGCTACCAGTGGCTCTGGAAACACCATATATTTT. Encoded protein: CSATSGSGNTIYF.

This clonotype was counted between two and nine times. The chain couples TRBV7-9 to TRBJ2-7, with D perhaps TRBD1 (5 bases). The CDR3 spans 12 residues. The germline gives CDR1 SEHNR, CDR2 FQNEAQ (reference sequence). Trimming stripped 3 bases from V and 3 bases from J, with 6 bases between. CDR3 sequence (DNA): TGTGCCAGCAGCTTGACAGTCTACGAGCAGTACTTC. Translated, it gives CASSLTVYEQYF.

This clonotype was recorded many times. The chain employs TRBV20-1 and TRBJ1-2, with D maybe TRBD1 (5 bases). The germline CDR1 and CDR2 sequences are DFQATT and SNEGSKA (reference sequence). CDR3 length equals 18 residues. V dropped 0 bases and J dropped 7 bases, with 27 bases sitting between them. CDR3 protein: CSARDGRYAGPPRSGYTF. For the CDR3, the DNA is TGCAGTGCTAGAGATGGTCGATACGCGGGACCCCCGCGTAGTGGCTACACCTTC.

In its sample, this clonotype was seen many times. The chain employs TRBV30 and TRBJ1-2; no clear D gene. Between the trimmed V and J ends, which lost 3 bases and 8 bases, there was a span of 22 bases. Per germline, CDR1 GTSNPN and CDR2 SVGIG (reference sequence). The length of the CDR3 is 15 residues. CDR3 sequence: CAWSLTPFGGEGYTF. The CDR3 bases are TGTGCCTGGAGCCTAACCCCCTTTGGTGGTGAGGGCTACACCTTC.